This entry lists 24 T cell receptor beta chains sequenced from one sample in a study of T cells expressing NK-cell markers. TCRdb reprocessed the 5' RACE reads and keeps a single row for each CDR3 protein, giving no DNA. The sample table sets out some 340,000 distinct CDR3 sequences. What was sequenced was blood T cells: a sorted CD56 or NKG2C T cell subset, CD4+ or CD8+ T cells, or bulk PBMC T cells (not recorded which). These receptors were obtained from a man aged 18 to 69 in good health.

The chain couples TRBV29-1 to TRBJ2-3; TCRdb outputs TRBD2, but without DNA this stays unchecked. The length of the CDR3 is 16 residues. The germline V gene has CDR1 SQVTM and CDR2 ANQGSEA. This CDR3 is CSVLTSGGAGTDTQYF.

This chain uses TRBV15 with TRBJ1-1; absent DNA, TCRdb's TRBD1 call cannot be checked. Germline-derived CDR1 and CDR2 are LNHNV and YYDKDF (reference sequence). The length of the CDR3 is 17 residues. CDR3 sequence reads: CATSPERATVMNTEAFF.

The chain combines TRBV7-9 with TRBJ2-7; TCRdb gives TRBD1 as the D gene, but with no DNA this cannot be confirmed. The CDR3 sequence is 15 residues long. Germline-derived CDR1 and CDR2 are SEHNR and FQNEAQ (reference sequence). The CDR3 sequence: CASSPGGSTVNEQYF.

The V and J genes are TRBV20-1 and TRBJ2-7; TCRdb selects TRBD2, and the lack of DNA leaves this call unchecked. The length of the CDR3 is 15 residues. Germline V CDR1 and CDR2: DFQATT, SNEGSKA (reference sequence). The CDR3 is CSARDPGGVTYEQYF.

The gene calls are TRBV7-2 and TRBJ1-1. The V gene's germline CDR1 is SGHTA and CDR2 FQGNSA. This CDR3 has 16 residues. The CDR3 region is CASSPAGGWAGAEAFF.

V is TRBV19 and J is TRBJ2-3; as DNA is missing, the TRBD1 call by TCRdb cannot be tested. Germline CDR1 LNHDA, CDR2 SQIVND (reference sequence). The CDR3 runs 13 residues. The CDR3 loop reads CASTPSGEDTQYF.

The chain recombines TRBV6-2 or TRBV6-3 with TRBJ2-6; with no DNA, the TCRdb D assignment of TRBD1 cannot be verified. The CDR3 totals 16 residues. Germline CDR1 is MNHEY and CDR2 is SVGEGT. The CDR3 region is CASSDITGFGANVLTF.

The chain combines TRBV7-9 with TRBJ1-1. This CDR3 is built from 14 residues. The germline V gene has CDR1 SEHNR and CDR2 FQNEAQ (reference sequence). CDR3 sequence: CASSLGNMNTEAFF.

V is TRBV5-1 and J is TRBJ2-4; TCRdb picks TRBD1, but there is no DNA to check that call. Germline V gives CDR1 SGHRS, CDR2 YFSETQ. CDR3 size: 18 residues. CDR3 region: CASSPGTGVTLAKNIQYF.

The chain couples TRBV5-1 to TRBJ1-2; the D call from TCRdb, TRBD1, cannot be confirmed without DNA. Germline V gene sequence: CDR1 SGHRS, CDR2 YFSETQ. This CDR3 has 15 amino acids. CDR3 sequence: CASSAQDFSIYGYTF.

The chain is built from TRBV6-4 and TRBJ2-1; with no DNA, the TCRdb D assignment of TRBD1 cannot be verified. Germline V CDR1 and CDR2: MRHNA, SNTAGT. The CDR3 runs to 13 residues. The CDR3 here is CASSRAPGNEQFF.

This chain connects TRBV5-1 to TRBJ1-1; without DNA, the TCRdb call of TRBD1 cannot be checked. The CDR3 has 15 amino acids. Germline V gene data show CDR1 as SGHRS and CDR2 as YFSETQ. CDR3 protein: CASSLRRGPDTEAFF.

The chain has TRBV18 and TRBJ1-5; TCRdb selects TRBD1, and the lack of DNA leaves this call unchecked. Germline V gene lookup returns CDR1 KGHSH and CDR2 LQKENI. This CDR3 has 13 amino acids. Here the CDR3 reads CASSSTGVRAQHF.

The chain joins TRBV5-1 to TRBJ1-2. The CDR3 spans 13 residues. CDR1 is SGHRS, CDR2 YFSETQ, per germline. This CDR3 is CASSLDSIGGYTF.

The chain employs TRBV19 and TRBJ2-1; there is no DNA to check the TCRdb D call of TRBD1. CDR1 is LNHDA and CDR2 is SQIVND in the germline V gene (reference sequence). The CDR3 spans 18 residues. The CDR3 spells CASSIAPIQGYSYNEQFF.

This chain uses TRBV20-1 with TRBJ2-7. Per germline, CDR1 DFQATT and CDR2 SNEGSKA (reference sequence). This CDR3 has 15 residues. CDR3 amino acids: CSARNPHGYFYEQYF.

The CDR3 sequence: CASSLDSVLPPQHF. The rearrangement joins TRBV5-6 to TRBJ1-5. CDR1 is SGHDT, CDR2 YYEEEE, per germline. This CDR3 contains 14 residues.

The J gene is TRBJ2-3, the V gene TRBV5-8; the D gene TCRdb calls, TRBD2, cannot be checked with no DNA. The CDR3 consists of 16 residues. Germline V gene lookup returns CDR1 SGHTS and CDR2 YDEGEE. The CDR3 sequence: CASSPPRLAGADTQYF.

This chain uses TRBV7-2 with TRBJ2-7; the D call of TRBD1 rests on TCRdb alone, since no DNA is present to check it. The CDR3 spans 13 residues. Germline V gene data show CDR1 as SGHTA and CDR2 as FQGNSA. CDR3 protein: CASSLRQGAWLYF.

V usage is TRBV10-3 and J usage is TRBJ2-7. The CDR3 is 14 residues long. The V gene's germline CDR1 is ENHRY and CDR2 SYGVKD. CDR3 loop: CAISGILGSYEQYF.

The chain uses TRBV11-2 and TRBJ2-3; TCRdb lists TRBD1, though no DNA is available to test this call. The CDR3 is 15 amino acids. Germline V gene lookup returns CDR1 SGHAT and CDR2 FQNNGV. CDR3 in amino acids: CASSLELAGVRTQYF.

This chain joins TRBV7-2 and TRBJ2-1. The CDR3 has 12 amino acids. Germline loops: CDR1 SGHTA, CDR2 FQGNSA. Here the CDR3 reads CASSYNLDEQFF.

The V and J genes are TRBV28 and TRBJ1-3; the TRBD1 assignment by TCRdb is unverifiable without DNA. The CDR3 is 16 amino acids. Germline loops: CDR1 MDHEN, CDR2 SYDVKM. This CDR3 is CASSLMGQGTGNTIYF.

The CDR3 here is CASSRSVGGATYEQYF. The rearrangement uses TRBV5-4 and TRBJ2-7; the TRBD1 assignment by TCRdb is unverifiable without DNA. CDR3 length: 16 amino acids. The germline gives CDR1 SGHNT, CDR2 YYREEE (reference sequence).